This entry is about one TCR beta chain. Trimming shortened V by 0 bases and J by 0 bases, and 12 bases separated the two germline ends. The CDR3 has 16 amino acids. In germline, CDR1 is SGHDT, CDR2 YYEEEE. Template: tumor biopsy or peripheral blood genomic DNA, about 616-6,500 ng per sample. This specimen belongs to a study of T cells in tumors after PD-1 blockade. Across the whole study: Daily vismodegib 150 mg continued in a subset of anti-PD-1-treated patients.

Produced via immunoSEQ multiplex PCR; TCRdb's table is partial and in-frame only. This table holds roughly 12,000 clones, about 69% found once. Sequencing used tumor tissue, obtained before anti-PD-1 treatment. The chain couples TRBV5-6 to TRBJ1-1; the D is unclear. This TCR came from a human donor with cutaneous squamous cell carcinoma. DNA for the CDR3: TGTGCCAGCAGCTTGGACCAGACCAAGTTGAACACTGAAGCTTTCTTT. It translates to CASSLDQTKLNTEAFF.